The rows below give T cell receptor beta chains drawn from one sample of a study of blood T cell repertoires in COVID-19. Some clones are missing from TCRdb's copy, which holds only in-frame ones; the method was immunoSEQ multiplex PCR. The sample has approximately 100,000 clones; approximately 93% are singletons. Sequencing was done on a sample of peripheral blood. These receptors originate from a man in his 60s with acute or convalescent COVID-19. The CDR3 runs from the conserved cysteine through the conserved F or W. Each record gives: J gene, D gene, clone size, V gene, CDR3 protein, CDR3 DNA. The D gene is left open where the match is weak. The size field is filled for only some rows; it gives once, few, many or a size class.

j_gene: TRBJ2-6
d_gene: .
abundance: .
v_gene: TRBV19
CDR3aa: CASRGSSGANVLTF
CDR3nt: TGTGCCAGTAGGGGGAGCTCTGGGGCCAACGTCCTGACTTTC

j_gene: TRBJ2-1
d_gene: TRBD2
abundance: .
v_gene: TRBV7-3
CDR3aa: CASSPGRAPGNEQFF
CDR3nt: TGTGCCAGCAGCCCGGGGAGGGCCCCGGGCAATGAGCAGTTCTTC

j_gene: TRBJ2-7
d_gene: TRBD2
abundance: .
v_gene: TRBV7-2
CDR3aa: CASSLVGTSGSSYEQYF
CDR3nt: TGTGCCAGCAGCTTAGTGGGGACTAGCGGGAGCTCCTACGAGCAGTACTTC

j_gene: TRBJ1-5
d_gene: .
abundance: .
v_gene: TRBV15
CDR3aa: CATSRGGPNQPQHF
CDR3nt: TGTGCCACCAGCAGAGGCGGTCCCAATCAGCCCCAGCATTTT

j_gene: TRBJ1-1
d_gene: .
abundance: .
v_gene: TRBV6-5
CDR3aa: CASSYSGTPAFF
CDR3nt: TGTGCCAGCAGTTACTCCGGGACACCAGCTTTCTTT

j_gene: TRBJ2-5
d_gene: .
abundance: .
v_gene: TRBV7-9
CDR3aa: CASSWTSEGRETQYF
CDR3nt: TGTGCCAGCAGCTGGACATCAGAGGGGAGGGAGACCCAGTACTTC

j_gene: TRBJ2-3
d_gene: .
abundance: .
v_gene: TRBV5-1
CDR3aa: CASKVAGARTDTQYF
CDR3nt: TGCGCCAGCAAAGTGGCAGGGGCGCGCACAGATACGCAGTATTTT

j_gene: TRBJ2-2
d_gene: .
abundance: .
v_gene: TRBV24-1
CDR3aa: CATSDSTRLNTGELFF
CDR3nt: TGTGCCACCAGTGATTCAACTAGACTTAACACCGGGGAGCTGTTTTTT

j_gene: TRBJ2-2
d_gene: .
abundance: once
v_gene: TRBV19
CDR3aa: CASSIGTSTGELFF
CDR3nt: TGTGCCAGTAGTATCGGGACTTCTACCGGGGAGCTGTTTTTT

j_gene: TRBJ2-6
d_gene: .
abundance: .
v_gene: TRBV28
CDR3aa: CASTSANSGANVLTF
CDR3nt: TGTGCCAGCACCTCTGCGAACTCTGGGGCCAACGTCCTGACTTTC

j_gene: TRBJ2-5
d_gene: TRBD2
abundance: .
v_gene: TRBV14
CDR3aa: CASSQPSGSRRETQYF
CDR3nt: TGTGCCAGCAGCCAACCTAGCGGGAGTAGGAGGGAGACCCAGTACTTC

j_gene: TRBJ2-7
d_gene: .
abundance: .
v_gene: TRBV6-6
CDR3aa: CASSYGGQFYEQYF
CDR3nt: TGTGCCAGCAGTTACGGGGGCCAGTTCTACGAGCAGTACTTC

j_gene: TRBJ1-1
d_gene: TRBD1
abundance: .
v_gene: TRBV5-1
CDR3aa: CASSLTGQVYTEAFF
CDR3nt: TGCGCCAGCAGCCTCACGGGACAGGTATACACTGAAGCTTTCTTT

j_gene: TRBJ2-1
d_gene: TRBD2
abundance: .
v_gene: TRBV28
CDR3aa: CASSFGGTSGYNEQFF
CDR3nt: TGTGCCAGCAGTTTTGGCGGGACTAGCGGATACAATGAGCAGTTCTTC

j_gene: TRBJ2-2
d_gene: TRBD2
abundance: once
v_gene: TRBV5-1
CDR3aa: CASLSGSGTGELFF
CDR3nt: TGCGCCAGCCTTAGCGGGAGTGGGACCGGGGAGCTGTTTTTT